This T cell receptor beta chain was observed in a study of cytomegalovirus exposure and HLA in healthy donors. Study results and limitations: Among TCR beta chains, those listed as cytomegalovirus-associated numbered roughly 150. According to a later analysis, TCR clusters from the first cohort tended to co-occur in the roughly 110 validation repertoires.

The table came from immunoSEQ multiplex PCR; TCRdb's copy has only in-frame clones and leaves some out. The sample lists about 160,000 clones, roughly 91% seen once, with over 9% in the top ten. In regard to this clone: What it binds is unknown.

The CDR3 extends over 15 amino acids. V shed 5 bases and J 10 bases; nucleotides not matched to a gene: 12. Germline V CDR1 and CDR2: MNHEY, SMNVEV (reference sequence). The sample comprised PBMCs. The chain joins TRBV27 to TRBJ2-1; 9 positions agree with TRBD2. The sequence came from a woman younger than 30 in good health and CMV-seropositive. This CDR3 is CASSKPGLALREQFF. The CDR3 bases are TGTGCCAGCAGTAAACCGGGACTAGCCCTAAGAGAGCAGTTCTTC.